This T cell receptor (beta chain) was profiled in a study of tumor and adjacent non-tumor tissue in lung cancer. TCRbeta libraries were built with three rounds of nested PCR, modified from ARM-PCR. TCRdb called the multiplex PCR reads again in MiXCR, with one record for every CDR3 protein. The table lists tens of thousands of distinct CDR3 sequences, more than 55% of them singletons. The CDR3 is made up of 9 amino acids. CDR1 is MRHNA, CDR2 SNTAGT, per germline. RNA was extracted from bulk tissue without any cell sorting. More than 3 cm separated this lung sample from the edge of the tumor. To note about this clonotype: One end of the junction fails to match germline, which may point to a read error.

The sequenced sample was distant non-tumor lung tissue. This TCR came from a woman aged 70-85 years with non-small cell lung cancer. The rearrangement uses TRBV6-4 and TRBJ2-7; D remains ambiguous. CDR3 nucleotide sequence: TGTGCCAGCACGGTCGAGCGGTACTTC. Protein product: CASTVERYF.